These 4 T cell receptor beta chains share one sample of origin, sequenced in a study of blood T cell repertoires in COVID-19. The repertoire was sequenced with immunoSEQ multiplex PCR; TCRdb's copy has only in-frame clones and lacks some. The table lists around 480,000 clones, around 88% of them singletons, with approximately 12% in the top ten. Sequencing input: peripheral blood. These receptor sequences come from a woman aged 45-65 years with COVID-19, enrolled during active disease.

For the CDR3, the DNA is TGTGCCAGCAGTTTATCACAGGAGAGCTATGGCTACACCTTC. This translates into CASSLSQESYGYTF. This sequence joins TRBV28 and TRBJ1-2, with D possibly TRBD1 on 5 matching bases. This CDR3 has 14 amino acids. Germline lookup yields CDR1 MDHEN and CDR2 SYDVKM. Between the trimmed V and J ends, which lost 1 base and 4 bases, there was a span of 10 bases.

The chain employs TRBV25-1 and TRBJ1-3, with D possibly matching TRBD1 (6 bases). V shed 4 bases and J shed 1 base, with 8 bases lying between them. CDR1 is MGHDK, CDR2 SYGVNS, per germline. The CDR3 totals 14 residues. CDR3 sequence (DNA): TGTGCCAGCAGTGCTAGGGGGTCTGGAAACACCATATATTTT. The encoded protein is CASSARGSGNTIYF.

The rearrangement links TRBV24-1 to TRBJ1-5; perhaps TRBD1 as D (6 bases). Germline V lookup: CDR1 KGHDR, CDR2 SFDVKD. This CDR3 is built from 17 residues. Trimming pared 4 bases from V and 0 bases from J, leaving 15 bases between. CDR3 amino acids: CATSDTSGHYSNQPQHF. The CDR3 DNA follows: TGTGCCACCAGTGACACCTCGGGACACTATAGCAATCAGCCCCAGCATTTT.

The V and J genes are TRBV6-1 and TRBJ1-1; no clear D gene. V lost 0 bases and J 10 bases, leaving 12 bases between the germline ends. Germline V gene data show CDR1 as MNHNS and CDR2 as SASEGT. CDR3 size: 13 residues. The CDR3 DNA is TGTGCCAGCAGTGAAGCGCGGGGATCGGGAGCTTTCTTT. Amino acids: CASSEARGSGAFF.